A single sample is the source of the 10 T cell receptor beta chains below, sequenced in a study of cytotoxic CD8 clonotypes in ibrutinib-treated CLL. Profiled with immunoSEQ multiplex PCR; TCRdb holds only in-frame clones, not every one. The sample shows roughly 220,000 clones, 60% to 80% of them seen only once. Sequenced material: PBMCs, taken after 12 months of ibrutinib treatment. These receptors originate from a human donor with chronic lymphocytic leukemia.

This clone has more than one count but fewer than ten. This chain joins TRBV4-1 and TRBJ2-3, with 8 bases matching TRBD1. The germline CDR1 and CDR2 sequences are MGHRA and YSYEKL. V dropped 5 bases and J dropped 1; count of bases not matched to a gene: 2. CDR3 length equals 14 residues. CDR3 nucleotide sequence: TGCGCCAGCAGCAGGGGACAGGGCACAGATACGCAGTATTTT. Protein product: CASSRGQGTDTQYF.

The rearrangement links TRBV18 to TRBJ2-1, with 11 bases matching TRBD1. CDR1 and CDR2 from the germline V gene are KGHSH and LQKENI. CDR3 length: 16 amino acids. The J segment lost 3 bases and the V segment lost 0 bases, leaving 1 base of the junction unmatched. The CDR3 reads CASSPPGTGGYNEQFF. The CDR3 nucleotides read TGTGCCAGCTCACCACCCGGGACAGGGGGCTACAATGAGCAGTTCTTC.

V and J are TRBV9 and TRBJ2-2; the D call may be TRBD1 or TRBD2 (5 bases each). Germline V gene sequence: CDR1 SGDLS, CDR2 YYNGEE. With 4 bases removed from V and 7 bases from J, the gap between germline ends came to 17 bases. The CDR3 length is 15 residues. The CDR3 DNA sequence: TGTGCCAGCAGCCCCCGGGGCGCCGTGGGCGGGGAGCTGTTTTTT. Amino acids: CASSPRGAVGGELFF.

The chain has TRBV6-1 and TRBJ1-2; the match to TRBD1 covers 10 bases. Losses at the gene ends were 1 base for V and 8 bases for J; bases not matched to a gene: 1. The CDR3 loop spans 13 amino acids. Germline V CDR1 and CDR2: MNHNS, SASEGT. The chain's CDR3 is CASSEGDRGGYTF. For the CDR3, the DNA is TGTGCCAGCAGTGAAGGGGACAGGGGCGGCTACACCTTC.

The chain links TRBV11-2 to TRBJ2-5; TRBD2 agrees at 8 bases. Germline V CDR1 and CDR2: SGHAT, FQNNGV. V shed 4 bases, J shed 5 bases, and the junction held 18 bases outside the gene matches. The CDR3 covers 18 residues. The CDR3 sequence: CASSSPIRGGGSWETQYF. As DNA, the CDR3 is TGTGCCAGCAGCTCCCCGATACGGGGGGGTGGGAGTTGGGAGACCCAGTACTTC.

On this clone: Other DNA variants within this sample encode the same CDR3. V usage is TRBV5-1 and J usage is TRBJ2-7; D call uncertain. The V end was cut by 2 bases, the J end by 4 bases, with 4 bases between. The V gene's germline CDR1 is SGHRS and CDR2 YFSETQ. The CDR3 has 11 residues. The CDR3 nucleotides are TGCGCCAGCAGCTTCGGGTACGAGCAGTACTTC. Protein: CASSFGYEQYF.

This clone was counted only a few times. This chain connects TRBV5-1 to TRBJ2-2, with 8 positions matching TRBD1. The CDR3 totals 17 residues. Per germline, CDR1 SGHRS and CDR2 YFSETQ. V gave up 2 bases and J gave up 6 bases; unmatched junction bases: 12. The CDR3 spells CASSFPPDRVFAGELFF. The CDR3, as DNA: TGCGCCAGCAGCTTCCCTCCGGACAGGGTATTCGCCGGGGAGCTGTTTTTT.

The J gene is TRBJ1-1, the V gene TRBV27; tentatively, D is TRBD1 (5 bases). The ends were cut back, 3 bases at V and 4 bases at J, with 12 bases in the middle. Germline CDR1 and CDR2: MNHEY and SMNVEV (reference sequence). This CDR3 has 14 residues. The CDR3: CASSFGTGVTEAFF. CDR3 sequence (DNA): TGTGCCAGCAGTTTCGGGACCGGGGTCACTGAAGCTTTCTTT.

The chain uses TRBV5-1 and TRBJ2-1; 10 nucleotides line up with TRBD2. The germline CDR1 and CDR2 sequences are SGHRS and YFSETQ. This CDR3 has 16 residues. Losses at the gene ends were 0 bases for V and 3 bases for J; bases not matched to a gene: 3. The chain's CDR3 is CASSLAPSGGYNEQFF. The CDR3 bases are TGCGCCAGCAGCTTGGCCCCTAGCGGGGGCTACAATGAGCAGTTCTTC.

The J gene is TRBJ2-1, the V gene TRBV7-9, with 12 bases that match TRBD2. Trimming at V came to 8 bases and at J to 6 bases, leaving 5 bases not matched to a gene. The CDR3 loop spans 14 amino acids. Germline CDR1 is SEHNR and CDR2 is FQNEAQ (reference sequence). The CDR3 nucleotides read TGTGCCAGCGACCCGGGACTAGCGGGCAATGAGCAGTTCTTC. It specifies CASDPGLAGNEQFF. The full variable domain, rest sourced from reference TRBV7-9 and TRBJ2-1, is DTGVSQNPRHKITKRGQNVTFRCDPISEHNRLYWYRQTLGQGPEFLTYFQNEAQLEKSRLLSDRFSAERPKGSFSTLEIQRTEQGDSAMYLCASDPGLAGNEQFFGPGTRLTVL.